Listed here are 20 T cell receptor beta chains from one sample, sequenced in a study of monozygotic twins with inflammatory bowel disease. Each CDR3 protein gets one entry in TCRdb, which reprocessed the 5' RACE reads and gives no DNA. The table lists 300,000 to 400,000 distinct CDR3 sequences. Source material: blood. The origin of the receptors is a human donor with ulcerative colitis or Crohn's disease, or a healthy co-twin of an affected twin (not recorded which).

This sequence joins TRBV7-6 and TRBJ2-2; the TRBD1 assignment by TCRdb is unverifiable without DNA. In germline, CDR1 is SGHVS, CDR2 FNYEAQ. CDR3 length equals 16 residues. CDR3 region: CASSPSERGLAGELFF.

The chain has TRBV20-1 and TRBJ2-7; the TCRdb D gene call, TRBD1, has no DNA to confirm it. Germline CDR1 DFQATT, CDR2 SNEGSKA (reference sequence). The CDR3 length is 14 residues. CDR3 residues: CSATTGGSSYEQYF.

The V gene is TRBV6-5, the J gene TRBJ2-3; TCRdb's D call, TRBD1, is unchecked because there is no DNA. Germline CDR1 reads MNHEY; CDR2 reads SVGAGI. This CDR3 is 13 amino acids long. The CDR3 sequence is CASSYPTGSTQYF.

The CDR3: CASILSPLAADTQYF. The rearrangement uses TRBV7-3 and TRBJ2-3; TCRdb returns TRBD1, unconfirmable since there is no DNA. CDR1 and CDR2 from the germline V gene are SGHTA and FQGTGA. This CDR3 has 15 amino acids.

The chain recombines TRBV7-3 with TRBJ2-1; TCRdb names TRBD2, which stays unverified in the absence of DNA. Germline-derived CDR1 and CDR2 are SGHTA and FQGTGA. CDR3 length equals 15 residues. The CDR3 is CASSLIFGGQNQQFF.

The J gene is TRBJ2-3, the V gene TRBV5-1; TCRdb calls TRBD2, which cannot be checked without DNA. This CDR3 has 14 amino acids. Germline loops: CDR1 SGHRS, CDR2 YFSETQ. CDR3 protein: CASSSTRGSDTQYF.

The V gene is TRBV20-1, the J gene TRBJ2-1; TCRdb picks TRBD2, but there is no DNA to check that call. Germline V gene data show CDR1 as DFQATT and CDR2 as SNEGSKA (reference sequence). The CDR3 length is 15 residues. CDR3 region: CSARDGGLVYNEQFF.

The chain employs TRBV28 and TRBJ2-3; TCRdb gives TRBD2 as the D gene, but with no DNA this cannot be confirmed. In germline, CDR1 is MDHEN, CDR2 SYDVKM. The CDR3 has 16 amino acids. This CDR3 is CASSLGLAGGRNTQYF.

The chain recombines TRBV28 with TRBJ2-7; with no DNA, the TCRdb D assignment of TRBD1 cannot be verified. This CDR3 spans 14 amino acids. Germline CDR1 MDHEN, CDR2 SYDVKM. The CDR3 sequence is CASSVTGGAYEQYF.

The CDR3 reads CASSLAGARYTGELFF. The rearrangement uses TRBV7-2 and TRBJ2-2; the TRBD2 assignment by TCRdb is unverifiable without DNA. The V gene's germline CDR1 is SGHTA and CDR2 FQGNSA. This CDR3 region has 16 residues.

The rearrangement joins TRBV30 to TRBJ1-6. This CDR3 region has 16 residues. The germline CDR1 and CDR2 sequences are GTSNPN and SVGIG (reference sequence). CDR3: CAWSRTGSSYNSPLHF.

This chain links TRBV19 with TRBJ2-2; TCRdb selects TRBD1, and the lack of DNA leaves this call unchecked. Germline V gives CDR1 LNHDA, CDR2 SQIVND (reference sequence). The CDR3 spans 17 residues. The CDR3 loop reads CASSISMGTPNTGELFF.

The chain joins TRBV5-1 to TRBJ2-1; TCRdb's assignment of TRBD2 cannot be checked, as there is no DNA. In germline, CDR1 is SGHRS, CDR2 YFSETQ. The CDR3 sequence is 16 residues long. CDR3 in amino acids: CASSLVARGGNNEQFF.

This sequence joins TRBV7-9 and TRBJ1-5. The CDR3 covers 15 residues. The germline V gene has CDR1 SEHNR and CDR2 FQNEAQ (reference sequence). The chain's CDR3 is CASSFAGVVGQPQHF. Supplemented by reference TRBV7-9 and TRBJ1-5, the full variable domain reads DTGVSQNPRHKITKRGQNVTFRCDPISEHNRLYWYRQTLGQGPEFLTYFQNEAQLEKSRLLSDRFSAERPKGSFSTLEIQRTEQGDSAMYLCASSFAGVVGQPQHFGDGTRLSIL.

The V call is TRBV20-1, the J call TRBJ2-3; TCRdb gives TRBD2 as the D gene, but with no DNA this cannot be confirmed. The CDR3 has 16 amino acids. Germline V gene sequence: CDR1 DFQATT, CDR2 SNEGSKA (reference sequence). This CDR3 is CSARDAQRGGPDTQYF.

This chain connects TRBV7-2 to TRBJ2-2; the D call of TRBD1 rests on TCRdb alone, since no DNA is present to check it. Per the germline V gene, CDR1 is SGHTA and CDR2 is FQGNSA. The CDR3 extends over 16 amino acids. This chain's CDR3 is CASSHSGTGNTGELFF.

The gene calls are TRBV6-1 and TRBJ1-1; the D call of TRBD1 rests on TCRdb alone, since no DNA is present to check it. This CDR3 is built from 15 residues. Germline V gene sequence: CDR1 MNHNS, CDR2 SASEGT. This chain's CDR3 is CASSRHQGRNTEAFF.

Here the CDR3 reads CASSLNWVGGTGTGNEQFF. The rearrangement links TRBV7-3 to TRBJ2-1; the TRBD1 assignment by TCRdb is unverifiable without DNA. The CDR3 sequence is 19 residues long. Germline CDR1 and CDR2: SGHTA and FQGTGA.

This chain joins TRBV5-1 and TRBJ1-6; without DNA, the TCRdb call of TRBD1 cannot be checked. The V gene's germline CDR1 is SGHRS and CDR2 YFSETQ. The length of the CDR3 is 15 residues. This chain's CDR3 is CASSPSRTYNSPLHF.

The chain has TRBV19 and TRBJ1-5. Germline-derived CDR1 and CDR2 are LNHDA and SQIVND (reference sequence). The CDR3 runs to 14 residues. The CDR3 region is CASSISSSNQPQHF.